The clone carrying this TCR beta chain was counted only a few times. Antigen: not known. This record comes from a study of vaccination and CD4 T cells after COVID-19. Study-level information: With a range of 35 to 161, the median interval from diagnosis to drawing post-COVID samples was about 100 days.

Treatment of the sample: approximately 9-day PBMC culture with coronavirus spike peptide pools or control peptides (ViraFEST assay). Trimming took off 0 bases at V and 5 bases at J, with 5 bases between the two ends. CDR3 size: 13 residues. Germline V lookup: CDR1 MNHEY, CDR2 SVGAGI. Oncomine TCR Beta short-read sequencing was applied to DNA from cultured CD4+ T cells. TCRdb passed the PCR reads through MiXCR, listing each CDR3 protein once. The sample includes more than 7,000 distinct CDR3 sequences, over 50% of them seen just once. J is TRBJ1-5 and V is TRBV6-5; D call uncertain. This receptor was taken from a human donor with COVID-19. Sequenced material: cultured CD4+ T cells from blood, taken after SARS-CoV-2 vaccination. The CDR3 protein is CASSYSLDQPQHF. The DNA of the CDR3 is TGTGCCAGCAGTTACTCGTTGGATCAGCCCCAGCATTTT.